This TCR beta chain was sequenced in a study of shared clonotypes between healthy human individuals (dated by TCRdb to about 2020). Background for the entire study: A couple of women and a few men aged 18 to 49 years were included in the cohort. For each donor, CD4 naive and CD4 memory were each given three plates, CD8 naive was given two plates, and CD8 memory was given one plate. Per donor, leukapheresis produced somewhere between about 0.9 and 10 billion PBMCs. The study deeply sequenced blood TCR repertoires of roughly five healthy adults to estimate repertoire size and the extent of clonotype sharing between individuals. To increase sequencing depth and limit assay-specific biases, TCR repertoire library preparation and sequencing were carried out by different laboratories using diverse techniques.

The paper's findings and limits, for the study overall: Sharing across several donors was observed for roughly 5.4% of naive CD4, less than 4% of naive CD8, about 2.3% of memory CD4, and over 0.3% of memory CD8 clonotypes. Naive subsets generally had larger estimated clonotype richness than memory subsets. Only blood was sampled, and tissue TCR repertoires likely differ from those in blood. Rarefaction of sorted-subset datasets indicated incomplete sequencing despite the large sequencing depth. Clonotypes shared by all four sorted-subset donors showed higher generation probabilities than non-shared clonotypes. The small number of donors limited the genetic and exposure-history diversity represented. Pairwise subsampling led to the expectation that sequencing depth would affect the degree of clonotype sharing among donors.

Its CDR3 holds 19 amino acids, cysteine through phenylalanine. Only the CDR3 part of the read is kept: 57 bases, read in frame from the first base. As encoded in the germline V gene, CDR1 is SGHDN while CDR2 is FVKESK. V was cut back by 3 bases and J by 4 bases, leaving a gap of 26 bases between them. The donors were healthy, HIV-negative adults with no recently reported acute infections or vaccinations. Only Caucasian adults living in Nashville, Tennessee, USA were represented among the donors. CD4+ T cells were enriched through magnetic negative selection, after which naive cells were positively selected on CD45RA and the remaining negative fraction served as the memory subset. After blood collection by leukapheresis, PBMCs were isolated using Ficoll-Histopaque density gradient centrifugation and then cryopreserved in the vapor phase of liquid nitrogen. Purity and quantity of every magnetically sorted T cell population were checked by analytical flow cytometry. Each sorted fraction had its genomic DNA isolated and then quantified by UV absorbance on a Nanodrop 2000c.

For this clone: Its binding antigen is unknown. Nothing much larger sits one base from this clone, and base qualities are not available.

Using the deep immunoSEQ assay, multiplex PCR amplified TCR CDR3 regions from genomic DNA. Extracted genomic DNA from each cell subset was distributed evenly across all wells of several immunoSEQ 96-well plates, and each plate was treated as a replicate. Each replicate PCR for sorted subsets received about 220 ng genomic DNA, equal to about 30,000 T cell genomes. Purified libraries were measured with a Qubit 3.0 fluorometer, size-checked on a Bioanalyzer 2100, and measured again with the KAPA Library Quantification kit. Every immunoSEQ 96-well plate was sequenced on a separate single-read 150-cycle Illumina NextSeq 550 flow cell. The authors' analysis ran thus. The immunoSEQ output contained only junctional sequences without quality scores, so filtering could not match that applied to full-length reads. To assign V/J genes and CDR3, sequences were annotated using PyIR, a Python wrapper for IgBLAST v1.9, with IMGT germline references. Reads with weak V/J assignments (E-value above 1e-6), missing CDR3, stop codons, out-of-frame junctions, or ambiguous translated residues were removed. A V3J clonotype was defined by an identical inferred V gene, J gene, and CDR3 amino acid sequence. Percentage overlap between repertoires was computed as shared unique clonotypes divided by the size of the smaller repertoire. Three approaches were used to assess repertoire richness: RTK rarefaction, the Chao1 estimator, and Recon v2.1 estimates of unobserved clonotypes. OLGA was used to compute generation probabilities for all TCRbeta clonotypes that the gDNA method yielded from a handful of donors. Drawn from immuneACCESS, this table holds only the in-frame rearrangements with V and J called that TCRdb kept. Clones are partly lost; checked studies trace under half to an unresolved V gene and leave the rest unexplained. V, J and clone size are those of that table, while D and trimming were read from the DNA. This sample is represented by roughly 2,300,000 clones; 92% of them were singletons. Around 0.35% of the sample is taken by the ten largest.

The chain uses TRBV14 and TRBJ2-3; TRBD2 is possibly the D segment (6 matching bases). What was sequenced was naive CD4+ T cells from PBMCs. The meaning of the sample's cell subset or site label: CD45RA+ positively selected. The source of this sequence is a man aged 18-30 years in good health. Some clones in this sample may be carry-over from other donors' samples. The DNA reads as follows: TGTGCCAGCAGCCAGATGGAGGGACGACCGCTAACCTCCCCAGATACGCAGTATTTT. Translation gives CASSQMEGRPLTSPDTQYF.